The 8 T cell receptor beta chains below all came from one sample that was sequenced in a study of T cells in women clearing cervical HPV infection. Sequencing used immunoSEQ multiplex PCR; TCRdb keeps in-frame clones, though not all of them. The sample totals approximately 20,000 clones. The sample was blood buffy coat. The receptor source for this set is a woman aged 18 to 75 with a cervical HPV16 infection that either progressed to CIN3+ or cleared (not recorded which).

On this clone: The CDR3 goes on 3 residues after the read ends, and that part is filled in from the germline J gene. The chain links TRBV7-2 to TRBJ2-5, with D perhaps matching TRBD1 (6 bases). Germline V gene sequence: CDR1 SGHTA, CDR2 FQGNSA. The CDR3 has 15 amino acids. V lost 5 bases and J 1 base, leaving 14 bases between the germline ends. The CDR3 protein is CASSPRPDSQETQYF. The sequenced CDR3 bases are TGTGCCAGCAGCCCCCGTCCGGACAGCCAAGAGACC.

The sequenced part of the CDR3 DNA is TGCAGTGCTAGTCCACGTGGGGGGTTACAAGAGACC. Translated: CSASPRGGLQET. The whole CDR3 protein reads CSASPRGGLQETQYF. V usage is TRBV20-1 and J usage is TRBJ2-5; a weak D match, TRBD2 (6 bases). Read sequence stops 3 residues before the CDR3 end, and the germline J gene provides the missing end. Trimming took off 3 bases at V and 2 bases at J, with 16 bases between the two ends. The germline gives CDR1 DFQATT, CDR2 SNEGSKA (reference sequence). CDR3 length: 15 residues.

Worth noting for this clone: The read terminates 3 residues before the CDR3 end, so the remaining end is supplied by the germline J gene. This chain connects TRBV11-2 to TRBJ1-5; tentatively, D is TRBD1 (5 bases). CDR1 and CDR2 (germline): SGHAT, FQNNGV. The CDR3 has 13 residues. V was clipped by 2 bases and J by 9 bases, with 11 bases between them. CDR3 in amino acids: CASSLLSQGPQHF. The CDR3 bases that were read are TGTGCCAGCAGCTTATTGAGTCAGGGGCCC.

Comments on this clone: The read ends 3 residues shy of where the CDR3 ends; the end is completed using the germline J gene. V and J are TRBV9 and TRBJ1-1, with TRBD1 matching over 8 bases. The CDR3 extends over 13 amino acids. Germline CDR1 is SGDLS and CDR2 is YYNGEE. The CDR3 bases that were read are TGTGCCAGCAGCGTAGTCCATCAGGGGGCA. Protein: CASSVVHQGA. The entire CDR3 sequence reads CASSVVHQGAAFF.

Turning to this clone: The observed sequence ends 3 residues before the CDR3 terminus, with the missing tail filled in from the germline J gene. This chain uses TRBV19 with TRBJ1-6, with 9 bases aligning to TRBD1. The germline V gene has CDR1 LNHDA and CDR2 SQIVND (reference sequence). The CDR3 extends over 16 amino acids. J lost 5 bases, V lost 5 bases, and 7 bases had no gene match. The CDR3 DNA, read in part, is TGTGCCAGTAGTCCCTACAGACAGGGGGATAATTCACCC. This translates into CASSPYRQGDNSP. The full CDR3 sequence reads CASSPYRQGDNSPLHF.

As concerns this clone: The missing CDR3 end, 3 residues past where the read stops, is filled in from the germline J gene. The chain employs TRBV7-9 and TRBJ1-3; 9 bases are a match to TRBD1. In germline, CDR1 is SEHNR, CDR2 FQNEAQ (reference sequence). Trimming took 5 bases from V and 3 from J; bases not matched to a gene: 5. The CDR3 extends over 15 amino acids. Partial CDR3 DNA: TGTGCCAGCAGCGCGTCGGGACAGGGTGGAAACACC. It translates to CASSASGQGGNT. The entire CDR3 protein reads CASSASGQGGNTIYF.

Partial CDR3 DNA: TGTGCCATTACCGGGACTCCTATATACAATGAG. Its translation: CAITGTPIYNE. The whole CDR3 is CAITGTPIYNEQFF. The V gene is TRBV10-3, the J gene TRBJ2-1; tentative D call: TRBD2 (6 bases). The read gets to within 3 residues of the CDR3 end, and the germline J gene fills in the rest. Trimming took 9 bases from V and 4 from J, leaving 16 bases between them. Germline V gives CDR1 ENHRY, CDR2 SYGVKD. The CDR3 covers 14 residues.

For this clone: Read coverage stops 3 residues before the CDR3 terminus; the germline J gene supplies the remainder. The V call is TRBV7-9, the J call TRBJ1-6; D uncertain. This CDR3 is built from 15 residues. CDR1 and CDR2 (germline): SEHNR, FQNEAQ (reference sequence). Trimming left V 3 bases short and J 5 bases short, with 11 bases between. The CDR3 here is CASSFKGSDNSPLHF. The covered CDR3 bases are TGTGCCAGCAGCTTTAAGGGTTCCGATAATTCACCC.